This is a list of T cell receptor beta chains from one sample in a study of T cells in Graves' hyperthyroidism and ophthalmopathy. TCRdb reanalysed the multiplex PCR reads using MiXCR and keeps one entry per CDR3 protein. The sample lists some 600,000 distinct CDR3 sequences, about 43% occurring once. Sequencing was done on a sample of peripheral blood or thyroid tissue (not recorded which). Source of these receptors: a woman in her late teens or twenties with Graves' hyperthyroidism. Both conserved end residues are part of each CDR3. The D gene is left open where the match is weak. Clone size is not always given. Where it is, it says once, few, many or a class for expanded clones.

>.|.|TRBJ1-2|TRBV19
TGTGCCAGTAGTATGACGGGGCGCGACTATGGCTACACCTTC
CASSMTGRDYGYTF
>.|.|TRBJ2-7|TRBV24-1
TGTGCCACCAGTGATGAACCGGGACGCCGGTACTTCGAGCAGTACTTC
CATSDEPGRRYFEQYF
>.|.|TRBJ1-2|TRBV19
TGTGCCTGGAGTGTGCGGGATCCCACCTTC
CAWSVRDPTF
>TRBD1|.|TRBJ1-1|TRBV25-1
TGTGCCAGAGGACAGGCTGAAGCTTTCTTT
CARGQAEAFF
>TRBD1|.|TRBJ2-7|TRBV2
TGTGCCAGCAGTGATAGGACAGGGTACGAGCAGTACTTC
CASSDRTGYEQYF
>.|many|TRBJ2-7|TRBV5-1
TGCGCCAGCAGCTCGGTGGACAGTGGCTCCTACGAGCAGTACTTC
CASSSVDSGSYEQYF
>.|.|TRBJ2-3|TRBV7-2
TGTGCCACCAGTGATTTATGGGGGACGAGCACAGATACGCAGTATTTT
CATSDLWGTSTDTQYF
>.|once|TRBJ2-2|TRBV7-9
TGTGCCAGCAGCCGACGCCGGGACTTGAACACCGGGGAGCTGTTTTTT
CASSRRRDLNTGELFF
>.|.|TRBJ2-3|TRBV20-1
TGCAGTGCGGCCTCACCCCAACAAGCAGATACGCAGTATTTT
CSAASPQQADTQYF
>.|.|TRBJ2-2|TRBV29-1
TGCAGCGTCCCAGGAGGCCAGAACACCGGGGAGCTGTTTTTT
CSVPGGQNTGELFF
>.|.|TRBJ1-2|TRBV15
TGTGCCACCAGCAGAGCCGGGTTGAACTATGGCTACACCTTC
CATSRAGLNYGYTF
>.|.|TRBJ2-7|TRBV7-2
TGTGCCAGCAGCCGACAAACACAACCCAACTACGAGCAGTACTTC
CASSRQTQPNYEQYF
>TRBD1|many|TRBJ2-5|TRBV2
TGTGCCAGCAGTGGTTACAGGGGGACAGAGACCCAGTACTTC
CASSGYRGTETQYF
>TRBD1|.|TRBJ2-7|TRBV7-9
TGTGCCAGCAGCCCTCTCGACCGACCGACAGGGCAATACGAGCAGTACTTC
CASSPLDRPTGQYEQYF
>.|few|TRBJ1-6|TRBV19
TGTGCCAGTAGTAGAATCAGTGTGGGGAATTCACCCCTCCACTTT
CASSRISVGNSPLHF
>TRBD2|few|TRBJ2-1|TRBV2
TGTGCCAGCAGTGAACGGGCGGGGGGGAGGCAGTTCTTC
CASSERAGGRQFF
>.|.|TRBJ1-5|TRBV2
TGTGCCAGCAGTGATTGGACCTCCACAGTCAGTCAGCCCCAGCATTTT
CASSDWTSTVSQPQHF
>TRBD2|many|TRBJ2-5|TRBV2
TGTGCCAGCAGCGGACTAGCGCTAGAGACCCAGTACTTC
CASSGLALETQYF
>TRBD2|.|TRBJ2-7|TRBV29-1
TGCAGCGTGACGACTGGCGGCGGGAGCTCCTACGAGCAGTACTTC
CSVTTGGGSSYEQYF
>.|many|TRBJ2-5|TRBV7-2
TGTGCCAGCAGCTTAGCTGCTAGCGTGGAGACCCAGTACTTC
CASSLAASVETQYF
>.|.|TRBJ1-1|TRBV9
TGTGCCAGCAGCGTAACAGGAAAGGACACTGAAGCTTTCTTT
CASSVTGKDTEAFF
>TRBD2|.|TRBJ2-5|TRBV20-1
TGCAGTGCAAAAATTAGCGGGAGGGAGACCCAGTACTTC
CSAKISGRETQYF
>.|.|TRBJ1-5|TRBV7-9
TGTGCCAGCAGCGCATCCCCAACCCTTTATAGCAATCAGCCCCAGCATTTT
CASSASPTLYSNQPQHF
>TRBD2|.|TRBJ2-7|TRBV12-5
TGTGCTAGTGACAGCGGGAGGTACTCCTACGAGCAGTACTTC
CASDSGRYSYEQYF
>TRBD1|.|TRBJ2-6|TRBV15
TGTGCCACCACCGAGGACAGGGGTGGGGCCAACGTCCTGACTTTC
CATTEDRGGANVLTF
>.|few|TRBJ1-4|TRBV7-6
TGTGCCAGCAGCCACCGACAGGCGGTGGGCGAAAAACTGTTTTTT
CASSHRQAVGEKLFF
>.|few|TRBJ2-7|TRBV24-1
TGTGCCACCAGTGATGGGGGGTCGGCGGGCTACGAGCAGTACTTC
CATSDGGSAGYEQYF
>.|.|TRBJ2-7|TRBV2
TGTGCCAGCAGCTCCCTCCGGGAGAGCTCCTACGAGCAGTACTTC
CASSSLRESSYEQYF
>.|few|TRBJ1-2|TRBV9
TGTGCCAGCAGCGTAGGTCGGGAACTTAATAACTATGGCTACACCTTC
CASSVGRELNNYGYTF
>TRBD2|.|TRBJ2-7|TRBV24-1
TGTGCCACCAGTCCGGGGACTAGCGGGACTTTCTACGAGCAGTACTTC
CATSPGTSGTFYEQYF
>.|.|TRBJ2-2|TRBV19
TGTGCCAGCTCACCAGCCAGGGTCGTCACCGGGGAGCTGTTTTTT
CASSPARVVTGELFF
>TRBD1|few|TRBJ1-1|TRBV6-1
TGTGCCAGCTGGACACAGGGGGCTAACACTGAAGCTTTCTTT
CASWTQGANTEAFF
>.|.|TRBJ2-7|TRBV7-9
TGTGCCAGCAGCTTAGACGGACTCCCCTACGAGCAGTACTTC
CASSLDGLPYEQYF
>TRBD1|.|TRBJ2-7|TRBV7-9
TGTGCCAGCAGTGACAGGGCCCGCCCGTACGAGCAGTACTTC
CASSDRARPYEQYF
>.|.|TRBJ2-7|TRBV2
TGTGCCAGCAGCTGGGTTTTGGCTGGGGTCTACGAGCAGTACTTC
CASSWVLAGVYEQYF
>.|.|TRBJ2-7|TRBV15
TGTGCCACCAGCAGAGATGGGACGGTCTCCTACGAGCAGTACTTC
CATSRDGTVSYEQYF
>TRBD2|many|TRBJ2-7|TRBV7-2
TGTGCCAGCAGCTTGGAACTAGCGGGGGCCTACGAGCAGTACTTC
CASSLELAGAYEQYF
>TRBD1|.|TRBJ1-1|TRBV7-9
TGTGCCAGCAGCTTGGGGACAGGCGATTTAGGAGCTTTCTTT
CASSLGTGDLGAFF
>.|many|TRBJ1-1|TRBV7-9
TGTGCCAGCAGCTTAGAGGGCTTCACTGAAGCTTTCTTT
CASSLEGFTEAFF
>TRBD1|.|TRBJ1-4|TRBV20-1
TGCAGTGGGACAGGTTTAATTGAAAAACTGTTTTTT
CSGTGLIEKLFF
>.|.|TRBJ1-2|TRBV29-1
TGCAGCCATCACTGGCCCAGAGACTATGGCTACACCTTC
CSHHWPRDYGYTF
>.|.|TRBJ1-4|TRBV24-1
TGTGCCACCAGTGCCGGGGATGATGAAAAACTGTTTTTT
CATSAGDDEKLFF
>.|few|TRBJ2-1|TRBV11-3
TGTGCCAGCAGCAGGGATGAGCAGTTCTTC
CASSRDEQFF